The present T cell receptor (beta chain) was sequenced within a study of blood T cell repertoires in COVID-19. CDR1 MDHEN and CDR2 SYDVKM come from the germline V gene. V was pared by 5 bases and J by 4 bases, with 11 bases of the junction left unmatched. This CDR3 is 16 amino acids long. Clones were sequenced by immunoSEQ multiplex PCR, and TCRdb holds only the in-frame ones, with some missing. The table lists approximately 150,000 clones, around 87% of them singletons. The rearrangement links TRBV28 to TRBJ1-1; 9 positions agree with TRBD1. The specimen was peripheral blood. The source is a young man with COVID-19, enrolled during active disease. The CDR3 spells CASSLPDRGKGTEAFF. CDR3 in DNA: TGTGCCAGCAGTCTCCCCGACAGGGGGAAAGGCACTGAAGCTTTCTTT.